The present entry profiles one T cell receptor (beta chain) with its context. Antigen unknown. The source of the sample is a study of cytomegalovirus exposure and HLA in healthy donors. Study conclusions and caveats: Per published accounts, TCR beta sequences correctly predicted the HLA-A and HLA-B alleles of most subjects. According to the study, some 160 TCR beta chains were cytomegalovirus-associated. Being productive about 90% or about 30% of the time was typical of most TCR beta V segments in an earlier analysis.

PCR employed 60 Vbeta and 13 Jbeta primers. Sequencing used immunoSEQ multiplex PCR; TCRdb keeps in-frame clones, though not all of them. The repertoire has 35,000 or so clones, roughly four fifths of them found once; the top ten carry roughly 8.8%. J lost 6 bases, V lost 0 bases, and 7 bases had no gene match. CDR1 ENHRY and CDR2 SYGVKD come from the germline V gene. The CDR3 loop spans 16 amino acids. The V call is TRBV10-3, the J call TRBJ2-1; 8 bases are shared with TRBD1. Material for sequencing was PBMCs. The source of this sequence is a woman aged 40 to 50 in good health and CMV-seronegative. The CDR3 nucleotides read TGTGCCATCAGTGAGTCAGGAGGACAGGGTACCAATGAGCAGTTCTTC. It specifies CAISESGGQGTNEQFF.